Described below is a single T cell receptor beta chain sequence and its context. There is no known antigen for this receptor. There are no base qualities to consult, and no much larger clone falls within one base. This record belongs to a study of shared clonotypes between healthy human individuals (dated by TCRdb to the early 2020s). Looking at the study overall: The cohort included a few men and two women between 18 and 49 years of age. Libraries were prepared and TCR repertoires were sequenced by different laboratories using diverse techniques, in order to increase sequencing depth and limit assay-specific biases. For each donor, CD4 naive and CD4 memory were each given three plates, CD8 naive was given two plates, and CD8 memory was given one plate. Per donor, leukapheresis produced somewhere between about 0.9 and 9.5 billion PBMCs. Blood TCR repertoires of 5 or 6 healthy adults were deeply sequenced to estimate repertoire size and the extent of clonotype sharing between individuals.

Here is what the overall study found, with its caveats: Sampling was limited to blood, and TCR repertoires in tissue likely differ from TCR repertoires in blood. Incomplete sequencing was indicated by rarefaction of sorted-subset datasets, despite the large sequencing depth. Naive subsets generally had larger estimated clonotype richness than memory subsets. Because the study included a small number of donors, the genetic and exposure-history diversity represented was limited. Higher generation probabilities were observed for clonotypes shared by all four sorted-subset donors than for non-shared clonotypes. Based on pairwise subsampling, the degree of clonotype sharing among donors was expected to be affected by sequencing depth. Sharing across a handful of donors was observed for around 5% of naive CD4, over 3% of naive CD8, about 2.5% of memory CD4, and about 0.38% of memory CD8 clonotypes.

Using the deep immunoSEQ assay, multiplex PCR amplified TCR CDR3 regions from genomic DNA. Extracted genomic DNA from each cell subset was distributed evenly across all wells of several immunoSEQ 96-well plates, and each plate was treated as a replicate. For sorted subsets, about 0.2 ug genomic DNA, equal to tens of thousands of T cell genomes, was loaded into each replicate PCR. Purified libraries were measured with a Qubit 3.0 fluorometer, size-checked on a Bioanalyzer 2100, and measured again with the KAPA Library Quantification kit. A separate single-read 150-cycle Illumina NextSeq 550 flow cell was used to sequence each immunoSEQ 96-well plate. From the authors' description of their analysis: The immunoSEQ output contained only junctional sequences without quality scores, so filtering could not match that applied to full-length reads. Sequences were annotated with PyIR, a Python wrapper for IgBLAST v1.9, and V/J genes and CDR3 were assigned using IMGT germline references. Reads with weak V/J assignments (E-value above 1e-6), missing CDR3, stop codons, out-of-frame junctions, or ambiguous translated residues were removed. A V3J clonotype was defined by an identical inferred V gene, J gene, and CDR3 amino acid sequence. To compute the percentage overlap between repertoires, the number of shared unique clonotypes was divided by the size of the smaller repertoire. RTK rarefaction, the Chao1 estimator, and Recon v2.1 estimates of unobserved clonotypes were used to assess repertoire richness. OLGA was used to compute generation probabilities for all TCRbeta clonotypes that the gDNA method yielded from a handful of donors. TCRdb's version of the immuneACCESS table is confined to in-frame rearrangements and falls short of the full clone set. An unresolved V gene accounts for under half of the shortfall where checked; the remainder is of unknown origin. That table furnishes V, J and clone size, whereas the DNA furnished D and trimming. A total of 650,000 to 750,000 clones appear in this sample, 60% to 80% of them only once. Under 2% of the sample is in the top ten clones.

The donors were healthy, HIV-negative adults who had no recently reported acute infections or vaccinations. Every donor was a Caucasian adult living in Nashville, Tennessee, USA. CD4+ T cells were enriched through magnetic negative selection, after which naive cells were positively selected on CD45RA and the remaining negative fraction served as the memory subset. Blood was obtained by leukapheresis, after which PBMCs were separated by Ficoll-Histopaque density gradient centrifugation and cryopreserved in liquid nitrogen vapor phase. Purity and quantity of every magnetically sorted T cell population were checked by analytical flow cytometry. Genomic DNA was isolated from each sorted fraction and quantified by UV absorbance on a Nanodrop 2000c. V is shortened by 5 bases, J by 4 bases, and the region joining them spans 15 bases. CDR1 SEHNR and CDR2 FQNEAQ are derived from the germline V gene (reference sequence). The CDR3 holds 14 amino acids from the cysteine to the phenylalanine. The kept DNA is CDR3 alone, 42 bases in frame from the first base.

The sequence was obtained from a woman in her 30s in good health. The rearrangement combines TRBV7-9 with TRBJ2-7, and the D gene may be TRBD2, 5 bases matching. Specimen: memory CD4+ T cells sorted from blood. The cell subset or site label corresponds to: CD45RA-negative fraction. The CDR3 is CASSPTSGNYEQYF. Here is the DNA: TGTGCCAGCAGCCCGACGTCGGGGAATTACGAGCAGTACTTC.